This T cell receptor beta chain was observed in a study of cytotoxic CD8 clonotypes in ibrutinib-treated CLL. Germline CDR1 is SEHNR and CDR2 is FQNEAQ (reference sequence). The length of the CDR3 is 13 residues. Trimming cost V 0 bases and J 7 bases, with 10 bases left between them. The data were produced by immunoSEQ multiplex PCR, yet TCRdb's version contains in-frame clones alone and is incomplete. The table lists some 140,000 clones, 85% to 95% of them singletons. The source material was PBMCs, sampled after 12 months of ibrutinib treatment. This sequence joins TRBV7-9 and TRBJ2-7, with no clear D. This receptor was identified in a human donor with chronic lymphocytic leukemia. The CDR3, as DNA: TGTGCCAGCAGCTTAGCGACACGAAGGGAGCAGTACTTC. Its translation: CASSLATRREQYF. The full variable domain, completed using reference TRBV7-9 and TRBJ2-7, is DTGVSQNPRHKITKRGQNVTFRCDPISEHNRLYWYRQTLGQGPEFLTYFQNEAQLEKSRLLSDRFSAERPKGSFSTLEIQRTEQGDSAMYLCASSLATRREQYFGPGTRLTVT.